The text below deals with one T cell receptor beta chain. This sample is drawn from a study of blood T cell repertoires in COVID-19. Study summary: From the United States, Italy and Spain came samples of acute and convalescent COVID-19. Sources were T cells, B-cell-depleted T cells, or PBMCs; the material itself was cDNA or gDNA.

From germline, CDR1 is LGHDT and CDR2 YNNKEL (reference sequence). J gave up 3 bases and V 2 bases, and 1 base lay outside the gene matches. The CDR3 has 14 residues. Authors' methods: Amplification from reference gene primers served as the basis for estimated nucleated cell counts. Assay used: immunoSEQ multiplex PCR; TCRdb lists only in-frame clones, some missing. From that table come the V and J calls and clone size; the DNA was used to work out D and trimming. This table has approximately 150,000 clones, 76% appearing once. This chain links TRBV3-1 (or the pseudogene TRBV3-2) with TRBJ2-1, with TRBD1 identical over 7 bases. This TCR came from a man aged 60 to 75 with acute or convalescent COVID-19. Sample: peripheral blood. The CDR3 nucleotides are TGTGCCAGCAGCCAAAGACAGGGCTACAATGAGCAGTTCTTC. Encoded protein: CASSQRQGYNEQFF.